This TCR beta chain stems from a study of blood T cell repertoires in COVID-19. Overall study context: The analysed material was cDNA or gDNA that came from T cells, B-cell-depleted T cells, or PBMCs.

Methods used by the authors: Reference gene primer amplification yielded estimated nucleated cell counts. Clones were read by immunoSEQ multiplex PCR, and TCRdb kept only the in-frame ones, dropping some. V, J and clone size derive from that table, while D and trimming were established from the DNA sequence. The sample lists 200,000 to 250,000 clones, approximately 90% occurring once. The participants were between about 18 and 90 years old and came from under 25 US areas. The junction had 4 bases not matched to a gene; V was cut back by 4 bases and J by 2 bases. The CDR3 has 15 residues. Germline CDR1 SGHNT, CDR2 YENEEA.

The chain links TRBV11-3 to TRBJ2-1; TRBD2 matches 8 bases. Sequenced: PBMCs or T cells enriched from blood (not recorded which). The TCR was taken from a young man with acute COVID-19. DNA for the CDR3: TGTGCCAGCAGCTCTAGCGGGCAAACCTACAATGAGCAGTTCTTC. Translating it yields CASSSSGQTYNEQFF.